This T cell receptor beta chain was identified in a study of cytomegalovirus exposure and HLA in healthy donors. Use of 60 Vbeta and 13 Jbeta primers characterized the PCR. Sequencing used immunoSEQ multiplex PCR; TCRdb keeps in-frame clones, though not all of them. The sample records some 110,000 clones, around 85% being singletons. Notes on this clone: What it recognizes is unknown.

Losses at the gene ends were 2 bases for V and 1 base for J; bases not matched to a gene: 9. This CDR3 region has 18 residues. The germline V gene encodes CDR1 KGHSH and CDR2 LQKENI. Overall study findings and caveats: In a later analysis, the majority of CMV-associated beta chains seemingly showed HLA restriction.

The rearrangement uses TRBV18 and TRBJ2-4; TRBD1 aligns across 9 bases. The clonotype originates from a man aged 25-45 years in good health and CMV-seropositive. Sequencing used PBMCs. The CDR3 here is CASSPGTGRGLAKNIQYF. CDR3 DNA: TGTGCCAGCTCACCAGGGACAGGGAGGGGCTTGGCCAAAAACATTCAGTACTTC.